Shown below are 18 T cell receptor beta chains from a single sample sequenced in a study of blood T cell repertoires in COVID-19. Clones were sequenced by immunoSEQ multiplex PCR, and TCRdb holds only the in-frame ones, with some missing. The sample gives about 86,000 clones, 87% of which show up once; around 1.1% is in the top ten. The source material was peripheral blood. Receptor source: a human donor in a cohort sampled during active COVID-19.

The chain has TRBV6-5 and TRBJ1-1, with D tentatively TRBD1 (6 bases). Between the trimmed V and J ends, which lost 4 bases and 0 bases, there was a span of 15 bases. Germline lookup yields CDR1 MNHEY and CDR2 SVGAGI. The CDR3 extends over 16 amino acids. The CDR3 sequence is CASSFQGWGLNTEAFF. CDR3 DNA sequence: TGTGCCAGCAGTTTTCAGGGGTGGGGCCTGAACACTGAAGCTTTCTTT.

This clone was observed once. The J gene is TRBJ2-1, the V gene TRBV5-4, with 12 bases lining up with TRBD2. This CDR3 is built from 17 residues. The V gene's germline CDR1 is SGHNT and CDR2 YYREEE (reference sequence). J gave up 0 bases and V 4 bases, and 5 bases lay outside the gene matches. CDR3 DNA: TGTGCCAGCAGCAGGGGACTAGCGGGTAGCTCCTACAATGAGCAGTTCTTC. It yields the protein CASSRGLAGSSYNEQFF.

This clone was observed a few times. Here the CDR3 reads CASSGWTGLNTEAFF. The CDR3 DNA follows: TGCGCCAGCAGCGGCTGGACAGGCTTGAACACTGAAGCTTTCTTT. The chain employs TRBV5-1 and TRBJ1-1; 7 bases are shared with TRBD1. Losses at the gene ends were 4 bases for V and 0 bases for J; bases not matched to a gene: 6. Looked up from germline, CDR1 is SGHRS and CDR2 is YFSETQ. This CDR3 has 15 amino acids.

This chain uses TRBV9 with TRBJ2-2, with a possible D match to TRBD2 (6 bases). The V gene's germline CDR1 is SGDLS and CDR2 YYNGEE. V lost 2 bases, J lost 4 bases, and 9 bases lay in between. This CDR3 spans 14 amino acids. The CDR3 sequence is CASSVGGGTGELFF. In DNA form, the CDR3 reads TGTGCCAGCAGCGTCGGGGGAGGCACCGGGGAGCTGTTTTTT.

The chain carries TRBV30 and TRBJ2-1; 7 nucleotides match TRBD2. J lost 4 bases, V lost 3 bases, and 9 bases had no gene match. CDR1 and CDR2 from the germline V gene are GTSNPN and SVGIG (reference sequence). The CDR3 covers 15 residues. In nucleotides, the CDR3 is TGTGCCTGGAGGCCGGGGGGACTCGCGTACAATGAGCAGTTCTTC. This gives the protein CAWRPGGLAYNEQFF.

J is TRBJ2-5 and V is TRBV5-1, with 10 bases identical to TRBD1. After removal of 4 bases from V and 5 bases from J, the junction contained 5 bases not matched to a gene. The length of the CDR3 is 14 residues. Germline lookup yields CDR1 SGHRS and CDR2 YFSETQ. The CDR3 loop is CASSTGTGAETQYF. The CDR3 DNA reads TGCGCCAGCAGCACTGGGACAGGGGCCGAGACCCAGTACTTC.

The chain combines TRBV5-1 with TRBJ1-1; TRBD1 is a possible D gene (6 bases). This CDR3 has 15 amino acids. The germline CDR1 and CDR2 sequences are SGHRS and YFSETQ. The V end was cut by 0 bases, the J end by 5 bases, with 14 bases between. The CDR3 sequence is CASSLVSGEYTEAFF. CDR3 nucleotides: TGCGCCAGCAGCTTGGTCTCAGGGGAATATACTGAAGCTTTCTTT.

The chain combines TRBV30 with TRBJ2-7, with a possible D match to TRBD2 (5 bases). The CDR3 loop spans 14 amino acids. V lost 5 bases and J 0 bases, leaving 14 bases between the germline ends. Germline CDR1 is GTSNPN and CDR2 is SVGIG (reference sequence). In nucleotides, the CDR3 is TGTGCCTGGGGCAGCGGATCCCCCTCCTACGAGCAGTACTTC. Encoded protein: CAWGSGSPSYEQYF.

The CDR3 is CASSVEPARLFPDNEQFF. The CDR3 DNA follows: TGTGCCAGCAGCGTAGAGCCCGCTCGACTTTTCCCGGACAATGAGCAGTTCTTC. This chain connects TRBV9 to TRBJ2-1, with D hard to call. This CDR3 comprises 18 residues. The germline V and J ends were trimmed by 0 bases and 5 bases, with 21 bases remaining between them. The germline gives CDR1 SGDLS, CDR2 YYNGEE. Variable domain in full (rest from reference TRBV9 and TRBJ2-1): DSGVTQTPKHLITATGQRVTLRCSPRSGDLSVYWYQQSLDQGLQFLIQYYNGEERAKGNILERFSAQQFPDLHSELNLSSLELGDSALYFCASSVEPARLFPDNEQFFGPGTRLTVL.

The V call is TRBV2, the J call TRBJ2-1, with 13 bases fitting TRBD2. The germline V gene has CDR1 SNHLY and CDR2 FYNNEI. Losses at the gene ends were 8 bases for V and 1 base for J; bases not matched to a gene: 8. The CDR3 consists of 17 residues. DNA of the CDR3: TGTGCCAGCGGCGGGGGACTAGCGGGATTGTCCTACAATGAGCAGTTCTTC. This codes for CASGGGLAGLSYNEQFF.

The chain links TRBV29-1 to TRBJ1-4, with D uncertain. The V end lost 5 bases, the J end lost 13 bases, and 14 bases lay between the germline ends. CDR3 length equals 11 residues. CDR1 is SQVTM and CDR2 is ANQGSEA in the germline V gene. CDR3 bases: TGCAGCGTTATCGTCCAAGAGGGACTGTTTTTT. This codes for CSVIVQEGLFF. Based on the CDR3 plus reference TRBV29-1 and TRBJ1-4, the full variable domain is SAVISQKPSRDICQRGTSLTIQCQVDSQVTMMFWYRQQPGQSLTLIATANQGSEATYESGFVIDKFPISRPNLTFSTLTVSNMSPEDSSIYLCSVIVQEGLFFGSGTQLSVL.

The rearrangement links TRBV7-9 to TRBJ1-1; 7 positions agree with TRBD1. The germline V gene encodes CDR1 SEHNR and CDR2 FQNEAQ (reference sequence). The CDR3 runs to 12 residues. J was trimmed by 5 bases and V by 4 bases; bases with no gene match: 1. As DNA, the CDR3 is TGTGCCAGCAGCTGGGACAGAACTGAAGCTTTCTTT. The encoded protein is CASSWDRTEAFF.

The CDR3 DNA sequence: TGTGCCAGCAGCGCCCAGTTTAGCGAGGAGGGGGAGACCCAGTACTTC. It codes for CASSAQFSEEGETQYF. The genes are TRBV7-7 and TRBJ2-5, with D possibly matching TRBD2 (6 bases). This CDR3 is built from 16 residues. Germline V CDR1 and CDR2: SSHAT, FNYEAQ (reference sequence). The V end lost 5 bases, the J end lost 5 bases, and 21 bases lay between the germline ends.

V usage is TRBV28 and J usage is TRBJ2-1; 7 positions agree with TRBD2. CDR3 size: 14 residues. The ends lost 7 bases at V and 8 bases at J; junction bases unmatched: 11. Germline V gene lookup returns CDR1 MDHEN and CDR2 SYDVKM. The CDR3 DNA reads as TGTGCCAGCACAGGATGGGAGGGGAACGATGAGCAGTTCTTC. Translation gives CASTGWEGNDEQFF.

J is TRBJ2-1 and V is TRBV3-1 (or the pseudogene TRBV3-2), with 7 bases that match TRBD1. The CDR3 is 14 residues long. V gave up 5 bases and J gave up 9 bases; unmatched junction bases: 10. Germline values: CDR1 LGHDT, CDR2 YNNKEL (reference sequence). The CDR3 sequence: CASSLRQGVGEQFF. The CDR3 bases are TGTGCCAGCAGCTTAAGACAGGGAGTGGGTGAGCAGTTCTTC.

This chain connects TRBV29-1 to TRBJ2-3, with a tentative D call TRBD2 (5 bases). V was clipped by 6 bases and J by 6 bases, with 10 bases between them. This CDR3 contains 11 residues. Germline assignment: CDR1 SQVTM and CDR2 ANQGSEA. The CDR3 here is CSVSWRDTQYF. DNA for the CDR3: TGCAGCGTGAGCTGGAGGGATACGCAGTATTTT.

V usage is TRBV28 and J usage is TRBJ1-4, with D hard to call. Germline V lookup: CDR1 MDHEN, CDR2 SYDVKM. This CDR3 has 14 amino acids. Trimming took off 5 bases at V and 5 bases at J, with 12 bases between the two ends. This CDR3 reads CASSLEAINEKLFF. Written as DNA, the CDR3 is TGTGCCAGCAGTCTAGAGGCGATAAATGAAAAACTGTTTTTT.

The rearrangement uses TRBV10-1 and TRBJ1-1, with TRBD1 matching 9 bases. With V trimmed by 0 bases and J by 5 bases, 4 bases remained unmatched. The CDR3 has 15 amino acids. CDR1 and CDR2 (germline): WNHNN, SYGVQD (reference sequence). CDR3 DNA sequence: TGCGCCAGCAGTGAGTCACAGGGGGCAGAAACTGAAGCTTTCTTT. It yields the protein CASSESQGAETEAFF.